Following are 2 T cell receptor beta chains from one sample sequenced in a study of blood T cell repertoires in COVID-19. Measured with immunoSEQ multiplex PCR; TCRdb has only the in-frame clones, and not every one. The sample has about 84,000 clones; 65% to 85% are singletons. The specimen was peripheral blood. The receptors were gathered from a man older than 75 with active or convalescent COVID-19.

There are a few counts of this clone. The rearrangement joins TRBV21-1 to TRBJ1-3. TRBV21-1 is assigned pseudogene status. The CDR3 runs to 18 residues. Here the CDR3 reads CASSKACVTPSSGNTIYF. The CDR3 nucleotides read TGTGCCAGCAGCAAAGCCTGTGTGACGCCTAGCTCTGGAAACACCATATATTTT.

This rearrangement joins TRBV4-2 to TRBJ1-1; D is uncertain. V shed 5 bases and J shed 3 bases, with 16 bases lying between them. Per germline, CDR1 LGHNA and CDR2 YNFKEQ. The CDR3 contains 15 residues. The CDR3 DNA reads as TGTGCCAGCAGCTCCACCCTCCAGTCACACACTGAAGCTTTCTTT. It translates to CASSSTLQSHTEAFF.